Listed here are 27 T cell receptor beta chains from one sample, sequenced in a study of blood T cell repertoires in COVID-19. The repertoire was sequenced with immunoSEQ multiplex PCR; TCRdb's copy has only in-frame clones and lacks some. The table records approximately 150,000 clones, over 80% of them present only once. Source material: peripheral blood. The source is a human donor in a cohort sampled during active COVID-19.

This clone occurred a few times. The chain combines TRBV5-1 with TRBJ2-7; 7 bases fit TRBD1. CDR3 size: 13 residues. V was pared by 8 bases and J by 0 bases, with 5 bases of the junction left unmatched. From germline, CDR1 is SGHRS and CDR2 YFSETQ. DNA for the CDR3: TGCGCCAGGTACCGGGACAGCTCCTACGAGCAGTACTTC. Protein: CARYRDSSYEQYF.

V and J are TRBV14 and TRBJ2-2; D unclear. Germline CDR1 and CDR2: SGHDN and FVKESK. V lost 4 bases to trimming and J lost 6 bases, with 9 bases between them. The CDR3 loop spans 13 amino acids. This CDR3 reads CASSPSLSGELFF. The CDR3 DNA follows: TGTGCCAGCAGCCCCTCCCTCTCCGGGGAGCTGTTTTTT.

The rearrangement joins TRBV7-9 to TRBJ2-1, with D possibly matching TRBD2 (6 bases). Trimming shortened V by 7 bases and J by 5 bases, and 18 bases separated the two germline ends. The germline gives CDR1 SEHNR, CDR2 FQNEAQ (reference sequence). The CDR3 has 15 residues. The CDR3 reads CASTFTWTKNNEQFF. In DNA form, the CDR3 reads TGTGCCAGCACCTTTACTTGGACTAAAAACAATGAGCAGTTCTTC.

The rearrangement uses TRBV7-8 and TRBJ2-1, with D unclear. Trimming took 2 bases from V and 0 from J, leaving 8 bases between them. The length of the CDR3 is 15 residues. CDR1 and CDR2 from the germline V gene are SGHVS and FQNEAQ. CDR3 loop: CASSLRSVSYNEQFF. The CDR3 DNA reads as TGTGCCAGCAGCTTACGCAGCGTCTCCTACAATGAGCAGTTCTTC.

The CDR3 nucleotides read TGTGCCAGCAGTTTAGGGTCAGGCCGGGGGGGCACTGAAGCTTTCTTT. This encodes CASSLGSGRGGTEAFF. The V and J genes are TRBV27 and TRBJ1-1; tentative D call: TRBD1 (5 bases). This CDR3 is 16 amino acids long. Germline V lookup: CDR1 MNHEY, CDR2 SMNVEV (reference sequence). V gave up 2 bases and J gave up 4 bases, with 17 bases separating them.

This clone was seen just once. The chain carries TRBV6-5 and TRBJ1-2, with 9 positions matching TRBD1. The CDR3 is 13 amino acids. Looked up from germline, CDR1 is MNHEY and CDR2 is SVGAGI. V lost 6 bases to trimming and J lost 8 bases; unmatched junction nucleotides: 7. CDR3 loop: CASSRDRALGYTF. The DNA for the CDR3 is TGTGCCAGCAGCCGGGACAGGGCCTTAGGCTACACCTTC.

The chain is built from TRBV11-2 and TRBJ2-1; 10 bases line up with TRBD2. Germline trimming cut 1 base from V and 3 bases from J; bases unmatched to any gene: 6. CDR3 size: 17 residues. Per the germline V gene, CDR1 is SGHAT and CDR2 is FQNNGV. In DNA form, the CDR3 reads TGTGCCAGCAGCTTAGTGTCCAGCGGGAGGGTCTACAATGAGCAGTTCTTC. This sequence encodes CASSLVSSGRVYNEQFF.

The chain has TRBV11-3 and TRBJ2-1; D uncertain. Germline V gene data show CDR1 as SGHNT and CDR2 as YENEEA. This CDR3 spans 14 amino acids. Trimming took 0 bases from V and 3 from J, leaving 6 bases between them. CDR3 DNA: TGTGCCAGCAGCTTAGATGGGCTCTACAATGAGCAGTTCTTC. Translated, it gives CASSLDGLYNEQFF.

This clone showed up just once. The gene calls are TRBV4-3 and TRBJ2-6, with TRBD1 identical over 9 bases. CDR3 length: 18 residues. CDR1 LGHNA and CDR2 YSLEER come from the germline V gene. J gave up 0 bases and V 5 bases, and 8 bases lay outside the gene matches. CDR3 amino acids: CASSASGTGLSGANVLTF. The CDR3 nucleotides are TGCGCCAGCAGCGCCTCCGGGACAGGGCTCTCTGGGGCCAACGTCCTGACTTTC.

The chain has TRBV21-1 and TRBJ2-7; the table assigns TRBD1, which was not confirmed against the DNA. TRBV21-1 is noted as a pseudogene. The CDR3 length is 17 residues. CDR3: CASSKRMETGSSYEQYF. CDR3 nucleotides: TGTGCCAGCAGCAAAAGGATGGAAACAGGGAGCTCCTACGAGCAGTACTTC.

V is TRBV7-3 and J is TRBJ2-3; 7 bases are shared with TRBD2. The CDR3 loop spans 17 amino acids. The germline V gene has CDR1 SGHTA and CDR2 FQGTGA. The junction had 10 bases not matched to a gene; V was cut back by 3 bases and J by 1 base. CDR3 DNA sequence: TGTGCCAGCAGCTTCCGAGGTGGGGAGGGCCGCACAGATACGCAGTATTTT. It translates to CASSFRGGEGRTDTQYF. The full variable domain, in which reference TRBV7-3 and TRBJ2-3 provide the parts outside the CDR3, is GAGVSQTPSNKVTEKGKYVELRCDPISGHTALYWYRQSLGQGPEFLIYFQGTGAADDSGLPNDRFFAVRPEGSVSTLKIQRTERGDSAVYLCASSFRGGEGRTDTQYFGPGTRLTVL.

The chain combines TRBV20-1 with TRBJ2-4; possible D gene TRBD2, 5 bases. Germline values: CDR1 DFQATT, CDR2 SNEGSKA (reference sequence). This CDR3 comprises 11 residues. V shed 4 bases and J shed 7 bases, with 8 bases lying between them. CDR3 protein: CSAMRENIQYF. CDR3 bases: TGCAGTGCTATGAGGGAGAACATTCAGTACTTC.

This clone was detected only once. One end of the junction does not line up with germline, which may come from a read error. CDR3 residues: CASSYNADYPENF. CDR3 bases: TGTGCCAGCAGTTACAACGCGGACTACCCGGAAAACTTT. The chain carries TRBV6-5 and TRBJ1-6; no definite D call. The CDR3 covers 13 residues. The germline gives CDR1 MNHEY, CDR2 SVGAGI.

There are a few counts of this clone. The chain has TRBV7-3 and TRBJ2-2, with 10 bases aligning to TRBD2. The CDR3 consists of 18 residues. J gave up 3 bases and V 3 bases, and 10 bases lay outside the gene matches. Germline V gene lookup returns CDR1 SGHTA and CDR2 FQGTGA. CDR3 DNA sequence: TGTGCCAGCAGCTTCTCCAGCGGGAGGGCCGGGTACACCGGGGAGCTGTTTTTT. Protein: CASSFSSGRAGYTGELFF.

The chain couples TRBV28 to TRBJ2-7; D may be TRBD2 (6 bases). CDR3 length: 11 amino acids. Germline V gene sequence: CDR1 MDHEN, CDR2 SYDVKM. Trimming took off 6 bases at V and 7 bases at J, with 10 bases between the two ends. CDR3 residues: CASRGLWEQYF. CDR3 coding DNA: TGTGCCAGCAGGGGACTTTGGGAGCAGTACTTC. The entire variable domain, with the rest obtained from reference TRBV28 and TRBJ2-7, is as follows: DVKVTQSSRYLVKRTGEKVFLECVQDMDHENMFWYRQDPGLGLRLIYFSYDVKMKEKGDIPEGYSVSREKKERFSLILESASTNQTSMYLCASRGLWEQYFGPGTRLTVT.

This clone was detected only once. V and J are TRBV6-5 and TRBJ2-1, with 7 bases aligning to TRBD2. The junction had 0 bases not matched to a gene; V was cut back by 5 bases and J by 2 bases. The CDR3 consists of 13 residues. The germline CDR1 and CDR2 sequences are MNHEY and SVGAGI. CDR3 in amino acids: CASSREAYNEQFF. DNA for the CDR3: TGTGCCAGCAGTCGGGAGGCCTACAATGAGCAGTTCTTC.

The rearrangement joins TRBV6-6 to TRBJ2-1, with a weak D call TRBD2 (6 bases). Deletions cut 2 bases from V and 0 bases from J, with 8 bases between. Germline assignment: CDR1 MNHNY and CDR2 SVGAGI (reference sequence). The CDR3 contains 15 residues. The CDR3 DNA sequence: TGTGCCAGCAGTTACGCGGGGAGCTCCTACAATGAGCAGTTCTTC. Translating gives CASSYAGSSYNEQFF.

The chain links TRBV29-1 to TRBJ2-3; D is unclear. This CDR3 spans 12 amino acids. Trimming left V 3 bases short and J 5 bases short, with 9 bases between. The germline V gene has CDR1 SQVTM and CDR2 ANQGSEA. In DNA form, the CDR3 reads TGCAGCGTTGAGCTGCCGGGAGATACGCAGTATTTT. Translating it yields CSVELPGDTQYF.

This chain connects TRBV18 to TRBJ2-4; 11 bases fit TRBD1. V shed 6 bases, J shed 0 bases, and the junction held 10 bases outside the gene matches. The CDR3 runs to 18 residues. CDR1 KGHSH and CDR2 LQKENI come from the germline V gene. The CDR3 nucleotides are TGTGCCAGCTCCCGTATCGGACAGGGGGCTTTAGCCAAAAACATTCAGTACTTC. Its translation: CASSRIGQGALAKNIQYF.

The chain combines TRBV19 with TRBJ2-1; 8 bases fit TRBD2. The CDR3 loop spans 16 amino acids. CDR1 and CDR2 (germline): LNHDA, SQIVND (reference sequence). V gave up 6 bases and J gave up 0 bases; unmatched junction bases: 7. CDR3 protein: CASSGGAGGSYNEQFF. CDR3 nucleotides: TGTGCCAGTAGCGGTGGCGCGGGAGGCTCCTACAATGAGCAGTTCTTC.

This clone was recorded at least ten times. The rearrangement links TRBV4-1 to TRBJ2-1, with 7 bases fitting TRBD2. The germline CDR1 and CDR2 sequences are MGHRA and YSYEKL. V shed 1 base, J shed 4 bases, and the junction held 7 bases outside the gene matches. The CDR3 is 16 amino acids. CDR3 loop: CASSQVFGTTYNEQFF. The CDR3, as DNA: TGCGCCAGCAGCCAAGTCTTCGGGACTACATACAATGAGCAGTTCTTC.

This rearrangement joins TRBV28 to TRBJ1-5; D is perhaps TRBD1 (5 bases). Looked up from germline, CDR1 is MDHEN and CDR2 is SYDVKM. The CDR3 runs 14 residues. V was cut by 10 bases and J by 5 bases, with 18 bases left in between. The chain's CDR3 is CANQGAGTYQPQHF. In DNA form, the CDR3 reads TGTGCCAACCAAGGGGCGGGAACGTATCAGCCCCAGCATTTT.

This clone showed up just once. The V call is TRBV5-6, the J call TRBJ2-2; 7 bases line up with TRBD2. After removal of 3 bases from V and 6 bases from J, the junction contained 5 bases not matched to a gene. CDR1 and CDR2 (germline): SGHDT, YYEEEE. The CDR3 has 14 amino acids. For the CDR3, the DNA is TGTGCCAGCAGCTACGGGGGGTTGGCCGGGGAGCTGTTTTTT. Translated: CASSYGGLAGELFF.

The CDR3 DNA is TGTGCCAGCAGCTCGACCAGGGGCAAGGCTTTCTTT. Amino acid sequence: CASSSTRGKAFF. The rearrangement uses TRBV5-6 and TRBJ1-1, with D possibly matching TRBD1 (6 bases). Trimming took off 3 bases at V and 11 bases at J, with 14 bases between the two ends. CDR3 size: 12 residues. Germline V gene sequence: CDR1 SGHDT, CDR2 YYEEEE.

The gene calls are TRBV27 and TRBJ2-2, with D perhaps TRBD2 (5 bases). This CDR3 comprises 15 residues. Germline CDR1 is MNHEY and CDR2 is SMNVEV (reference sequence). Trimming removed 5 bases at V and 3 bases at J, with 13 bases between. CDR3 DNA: TGTGCCAGCAGTGTAAGGGAAGCGGACACCGGGGAGCTGTTTTTT. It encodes CASSVREADTGELFF.

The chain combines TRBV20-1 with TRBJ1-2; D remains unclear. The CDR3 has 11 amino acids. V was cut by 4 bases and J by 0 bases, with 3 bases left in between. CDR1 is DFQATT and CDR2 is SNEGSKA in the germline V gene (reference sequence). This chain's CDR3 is CSATSNYGYTF. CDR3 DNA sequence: TGCAGTGCTACCTCTAACTATGGCTACACCTTC.

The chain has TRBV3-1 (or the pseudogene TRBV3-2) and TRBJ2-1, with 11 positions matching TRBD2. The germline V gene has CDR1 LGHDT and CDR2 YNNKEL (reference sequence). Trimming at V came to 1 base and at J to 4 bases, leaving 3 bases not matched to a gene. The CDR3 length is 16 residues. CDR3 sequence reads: CASSQGLAGTYNEQFF. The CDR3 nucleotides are TGTGCCAGCAGCCAAGGACTAGCGGGAACATACAATGAGCAGTTCTTC.